One TCR beta chain is described in this entry. Under the authors' procedure: For nucleated cells, counts were estimated from reference gene primer amplification. Profiled with immunoSEQ multiplex PCR; TCRdb holds only in-frame clones, not every one. D and trimming come from the DNA, and the V and J calls and clone size come from that table. The repertoire holds about 250,000 clones, with 70% to 90% as singletons. The germline CDR1 and CDR2 sequences are MNHEY and SVGAGI. V gave up 4 bases and J gave up 1 base, with 9 bases separating them. This CDR3 is 14 amino acids long. This entry comes from a study of blood T cell repertoires in COVID-19. On the study more broadly: The study drew acute and convalescent COVID-19 samples from the United States, Italy and Spain. PBMCs, B-cell-depleted T cells, or T cells provided the cDNA or gDNA that made up the material.

The chain uses TRBV6-5 and TRBJ2-3, with unresolved D. Material for sequencing was peripheral blood. The receptor was isolated from a man younger than 35 with active or convalescent COVID-19. CDR3 coding DNA: TGTGCCAGCAGTTGGGCTACGGGCACAGATACGCAGTATTTT. Its translation: CASSWATGTDTQYF.